Below, 23 T cell receptor beta chains from the same sample are listed, as sequenced in a study of response to subunit inactivated influenza vaccine. Via MiXCR, TCRdb re-called the RT-PCR reads, giving one row per CDR3 protein. The sample includes just over 300,000 distinct CDR3 sequences, 22% of them seen just once. The specimen was PBMCs from blood, collected about 20 months after vaccination. The receptor source for this set is a man aged 50 to 69 who received an inactivated influenza vaccine.

This clonotype was detected ten times or more. The rearrangement joins TRBV11-2 to TRBJ1-1; no definite D call. The CDR3 has 14 residues. With 0 bases removed from V and 13 bases from J, the gap between germline ends came to 18 bases. Germline V gene sequence: CDR1 SGHAT, CDR2 FQNNGV. The DNA of the CDR3 is TGTGCCAGCAGCTTAGATCTAACCTCAGATTTGCATTTCTTT. This translates into CASSLDLTSDLHFF.

The chain recombines TRBV12-3 or TRBV12-4 with TRBJ2-1; D call uncertain. This CDR3 comprises 12 residues. V shed 4 bases and J shed 5 bases, with 6 bases lying between them. CDR3 DNA sequence: TGTGCCAGCAGTTCTAATAACAATGAGCAGTTCTTC. This translates into CASSSNNNEQFF.

This clonotype appeared a few times. The chain employs TRBV28 and TRBJ2-7; perhaps TRBD1 as D (6 bases). The CDR3 is made up of 14 amino acids. In germline, CDR1 is MDHEN, CDR2 SYDVKM. With 5 bases removed from V and 3 bases from J, the gap between germline ends came to 14 bases. CDR3 sequence: CASSPWTEDYEQYF. The CDR3 DNA follows: TGTGCCAGCAGTCCATGGACAGAAGACTACGAGCAGTACTTC.

This clonotype was observed many times. The chain couples TRBV10-3 to TRBJ1-1; D may be TRBD1 (5 bases). The germline V and J ends were trimmed by 3 bases and 1 base, with 9 bases remaining between them. The CDR3 consists of 14 residues. Germline V lookup: CDR1 ENHRY, CDR2 SYGVKD. The CDR3 protein is CAISDRRGNTEAFF. The CDR3 DNA reads TGTGCCATCAGTGATCGTAGGGGGAACACTGAAGCTTTCTTT.

This clonotype came up many times. J is TRBJ1-1 and V is TRBV29-1, with TRBD1 matching 10 bases. J was trimmed by 4 bases and V by 3 bases; bases with no gene match: 2. The CDR3 has 13 residues. Germline CDR1 SQVTM, CDR2 ANQGSEA. The CDR3 here is CSVERDRGTEAFF. DNA of the CDR3: TGCAGCGTTGAGAGGGACAGGGGCACTGAAGCTTTCTTT.

Remarks on this clonotype: This likely comes from a read error, as the CDR3 has no conserved phenylalanine or tryptophan at its end. V gene TRBV10-3 combines with J gene TRBJ1-1; a possible D gene is TRBD1 (5 bases). The V end lost 0 bases, the J end lost 5 bases, and 13 bases lay between the germline ends. There are 15 residues in the CDR3. CDR1 is ENHRY and CDR2 is SYGVKD in the germline V gene. Written as DNA, the CDR3 is TGTGCCATCAGTGAGTCGGCCCAGGGAAATACTGAAGCTTTCCTT. Amino acid sequence: CAISESAQGNTEAFL.

CDR3 nucleotide sequence: TGTGCCAGCAGCTCTGTAACCTACGAGCAGTACTTC. Translation: CASSSVTYEQYF. The chain couples TRBV7-9 to TRBJ2-7; D call uncertain. This CDR3 contains 12 residues. Germline CDR1 is SEHNR and CDR2 is FQNEAQ (reference sequence). V lost 4 bases, J lost 2 bases, and 6 bases lay in between.

This clonotype was seen more than once but under ten times. J is TRBJ1-6 and V is TRBV20-1; 11 bases fit TRBD1. The CDR3 runs 15 residues. Germline V gives CDR1 DFQATT, CDR2 SNEGSKA (reference sequence). J gave up 6 bases and V 1 base, and 2 bases lay outside the gene matches. The chain's CDR3 is CSARGTGGSNSPLHF. In nucleotides, the CDR3 is TGCAGTGCTAGAGGGACAGGGGGCAGTAATTCACCCCTCCACTTT.

The DNA for the CDR3 is TGTGCCAGCAGCCGTAACAGGGGAGAGAAGACCCAGTACTTC. The encoded protein is CASSRNRGEKTQYF. The chain combines TRBV4-2 with TRBJ2-5; TRBD1 matches 7 bases. The J segment lost 6 bases and the V segment lost 4 bases, leaving 8 bases of the junction unmatched. This CDR3 is built from 14 residues. From germline, CDR1 is LGHNA and CDR2 YNFKEQ.

The chain joins TRBV4-1 to TRBJ1-5; D call uncertain. V was clipped by 3 bases and J by 6 bases, with 18 bases between them. CDR1 and CDR2 from the germline V gene are MGHRA and YSYEKL. The CDR3 extends over 16 amino acids. CDR3 sequence: CASSHSPTVAGQPQHF. CDR3 sequence (DNA): TGCGCCAGCAGCCACAGCCCGACTGTAGCAGGTCAGCCCCAGCATTTT.

The CDR3 sequence: CASSHPSSSYNEQFF. The DNA for the CDR3 is TGTGCCAGCAGCCACCCTAGTAGCTCCTACAATGAGCAGTTCTTC. The J gene is TRBJ2-1, the V gene TRBV14; D is ambiguous. The germline V gene has CDR1 SGHDN and CDR2 FVKESK. The V and J ends lost 3 bases and 0 bases respectively, with 9 bases between them. This CDR3 is built from 15 residues.

This clonotype showed up just a few times. The genes are TRBV7-9 and TRBJ1-2; D possibly corresponds to TRBD1 (5 bases). The CDR3 covers 12 residues. Trimming took 4 bases from V and 7 from J, leaving 10 bases between them. Germline assignment: CDR1 SEHNR and CDR2 FQNEAQ (reference sequence). The CDR3 sequence is CASSSGKFGYTF. As DNA, the CDR3 is TGTGCCAGCAGCTCAGGGAAGTTTGGCTACACCTTC. The entire variable domain, with the rest obtained from reference TRBV7-9 and TRBJ1-2, is as follows: DTGVSQNPRHKITKRGQNVTFRCDPISEHNRLYWYRQTLGQGPEFLTYFQNEAQLEKSRLLSDRFSAERPKGSFSTLEIQRTEQGDSAMYLCASSSGKFGYTFGSGTRLTVV.

Comment on this clonotype: A single base separates this from a much larger clone, so it may be a read error. The CDR3 DNA is TGCAGTGTTACACCGGGGGGCACTCAAGCTTTCTTT. Protein product: CSVTPGGTQAFF. The chain carries TRBV20-1 and TRBJ1-1; D may be TRBD1 (6 bases). Germline loops: CDR1 DFQATT, CDR2 SNEGSKA (reference sequence). The CDR3 has 12 amino acids.

The chain joins TRBV11-1 to TRBJ2-7; perhaps TRBD1 as D (5 bases). The V end lost 1 base, the J end lost 6 bases, and 16 bases lay between the germline ends. The CDR3 consists of 15 residues. Looked up from germline, CDR1 is SGHAT and CDR2 is FQDESV (reference sequence). CDR3 loop: CASSLDLTAASEQYF. The DNA of the CDR3 is TGTGCCAGCAGCTTAGACCTGACAGCAGCAAGCGAGCAGTACTTC.

The chain recombines TRBV12-3 or TRBV12-4 with TRBJ2-3; weak D call: TRBD2 (6 bases). The V gene lost 2 bases and the J gene lost 3 bases, with 15 bases spanning the gap. This CDR3 region has 16 residues. CDR3 in DNA: TGTGCCAGCAGTTTATACGGGGGACGGGCGACAGATACGCAGTATTTT. Its translation: CASSLYGGRATDTQYF.

The chain combines TRBV7-8 with TRBJ2-7, with D perhaps assigned TRBD1 or TRBD2 (5 bases each). From germline, CDR1 is SGHVS and CDR2 FQNEAQ. Between the trimmed V and J ends, which lost 6 bases and 0 bases, there was a span of 15 bases. The CDR3 covers 15 residues. The CDR3, as DNA: TGTGCCAGCAGTCCCGGGACGTTCAGCTCCTACGAGCAGTACTTC. Translation gives CASSPGTFSSYEQYF.

This clonotype was seen only once. V is TRBV28 and J is TRBJ2-7; D call uncertain. Germline-derived CDR1 and CDR2 are MDHEN and SYDVKM. V was shortened by 9 bases and J by 3 bases, with 9 bases between the two germline ends. This CDR3 is 11 amino acids long. CDR3 sequence: CASGPRYEQYF. CDR3 sequence (DNA): TGTGCCAGTGGTCCACGCTACGAGCAGTACTTC.

This CDR3 reads CASSLPGADNEQFF. CDR3 DNA: TGTGCCAGCAGTTTACCAGGGGCGGACAATGAGCAGTTCTTC. The chain recombines TRBV27 with TRBJ2-1; D perhaps matches TRBD1 (6 bases). The germline V and J ends were trimmed by 2 bases and 5 bases, with 10 bases remaining between them. Germline V gene data show CDR1 as MNHEY and CDR2 as SMNVEV (reference sequence). The CDR3 covers 14 residues.

This clonotype was seen a few times. The rearrangement joins TRBV6-5 to TRBJ1-2; D gene ambiguous. The germline gives CDR1 MNHEY, CDR2 SVGAGI. This CDR3 spans 14 amino acids. Deletions cut 2 bases from V and 7 bases from J, with 14 bases between. The CDR3 DNA follows: TGTGCCAGCAGTTACCAGGTTCGGGATCCTGGCTACACCTTC. Translating it yields CASSYQVRDPGYTF.

The chain combines TRBV4-3 with TRBJ2-2; 8 nucleotides align to TRBD2. Trimming removed 6 bases from V and 2 bases from J; junction bases left unmatched: 2. Germline CDR1 is LGHNA and CDR2 is YSLEER. The CDR3 is made up of 14 amino acids. The CDR3 region has the DNA TGCGCCAGCAGACTAGCGGCTAACACCGGGGAGCTGTTTTTT. Amino acid sequence: CASRLAANTGELFF.

CDR3 loop: CASSNLGGADSPLHF. CDR3 nucleotide sequence: TGTGCCAGCAGTAACCTGGGGGGCGCAGATTCACCCCTCCACTTT. This chain uses TRBV6-5 with TRBJ1-6, with a weak D call TRBD1 (6 bases). V lost 5 bases to trimming and J lost 8 bases, with 16 bases between them. CDR1 is MNHEY and CDR2 is SVGAGI in the germline V gene. This CDR3 is built from 15 residues.

The V call is TRBV3-1, the J call TRBJ2-1; possible D gene TRBD2, 6 bases. V was trimmed by 4 bases and J by 2 bases, leaving 15 bases between them. Germline V gene sequence: CDR1 LGHDT, CDR2 YNNKEL (reference sequence). The CDR3 loop spans 16 amino acids. The CDR3, as DNA: TGTGCCAGCAGCCCTTACTTTGGAGGGGCCTACAATGAGCAGTTCTTC. Encoded protein: CASSPYFGGAYNEQFF.

V and J are TRBV20-1 and TRBJ2-5; a weak D match, TRBD2 (5 bases). V lost 6 bases to trimming and J lost 5 bases, with 13 bases between them. The CDR3 is 12 residues long. Germline V CDR1 and CDR2: DFQATT, SNEGSKA (reference sequence). The CDR3 sequence is CSAQDSVETQYF. The CDR3 DNA reads as TGCAGTGCCCAGGATAGCGTGGAGACCCAGTACTTC.